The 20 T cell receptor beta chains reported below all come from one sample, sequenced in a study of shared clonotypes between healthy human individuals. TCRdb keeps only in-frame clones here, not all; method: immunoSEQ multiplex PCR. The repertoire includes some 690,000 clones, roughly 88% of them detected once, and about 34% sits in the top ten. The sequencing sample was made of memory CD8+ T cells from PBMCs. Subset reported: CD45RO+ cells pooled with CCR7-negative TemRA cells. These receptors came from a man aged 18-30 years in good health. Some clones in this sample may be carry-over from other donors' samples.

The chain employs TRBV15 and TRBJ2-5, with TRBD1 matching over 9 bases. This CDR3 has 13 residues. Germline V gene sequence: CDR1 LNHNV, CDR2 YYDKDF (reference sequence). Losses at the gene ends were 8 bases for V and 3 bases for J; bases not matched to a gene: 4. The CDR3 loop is CATRDRVEETQYF. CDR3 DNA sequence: TGTGCCACCCGGGACAGGGTAGAAGAGACCCAGTACTTC.

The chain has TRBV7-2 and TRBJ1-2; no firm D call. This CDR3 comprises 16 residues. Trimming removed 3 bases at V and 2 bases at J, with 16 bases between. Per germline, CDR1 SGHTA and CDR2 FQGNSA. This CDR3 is CASSLLRETANYGYTF. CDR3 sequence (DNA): TGTGCCAGCAGCTTGTTGCGCGAGACGGCGAACTATGGCTACACCTTC.

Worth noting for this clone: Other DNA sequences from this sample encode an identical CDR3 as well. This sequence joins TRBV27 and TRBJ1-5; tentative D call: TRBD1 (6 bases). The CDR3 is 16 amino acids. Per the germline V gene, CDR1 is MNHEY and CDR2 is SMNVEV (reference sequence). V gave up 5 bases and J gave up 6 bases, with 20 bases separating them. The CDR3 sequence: CASSPSSGEVGQPQHF. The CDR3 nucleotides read TGTGCCAGCAGTCCCTCGTCAGGGGAAGTAGGTCAGCCCCAGCATTTT.

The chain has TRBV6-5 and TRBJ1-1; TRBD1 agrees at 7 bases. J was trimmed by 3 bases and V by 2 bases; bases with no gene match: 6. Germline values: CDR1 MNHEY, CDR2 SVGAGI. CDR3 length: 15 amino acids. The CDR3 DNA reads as TGTGCCAGCAGTTACGGAGGGGGCTATGACACTGAAGCTTTCTTT. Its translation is CASSYGGGYDTEAFF.

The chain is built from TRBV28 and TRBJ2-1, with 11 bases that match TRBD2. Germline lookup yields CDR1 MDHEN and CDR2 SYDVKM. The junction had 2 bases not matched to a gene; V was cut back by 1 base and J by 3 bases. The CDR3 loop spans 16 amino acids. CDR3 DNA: TGTGCCAGCAGTTTATATGGGACTAGCGGCTACAATGAGCAGTTCTTC. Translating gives CASSLYGTSGYNEQFF.

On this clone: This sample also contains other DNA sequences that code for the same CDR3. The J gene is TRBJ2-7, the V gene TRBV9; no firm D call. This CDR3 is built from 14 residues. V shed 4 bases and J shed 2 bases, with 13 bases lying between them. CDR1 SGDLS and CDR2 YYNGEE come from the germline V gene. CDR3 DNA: TGTGCCAGCAGCCCTAGTGGGGTTACCTACGAGCAGTACTTC. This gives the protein CASSPSGVTYEQYF.

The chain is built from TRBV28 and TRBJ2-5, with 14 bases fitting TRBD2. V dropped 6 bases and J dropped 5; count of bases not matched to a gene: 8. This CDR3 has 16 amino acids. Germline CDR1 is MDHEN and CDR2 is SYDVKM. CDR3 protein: CASSPGTSGSGETQYF. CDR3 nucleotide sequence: TGTGCCAGCAGCCCCGGGACTAGCGGGAGTGGGGAGACCCAGTACTTC.

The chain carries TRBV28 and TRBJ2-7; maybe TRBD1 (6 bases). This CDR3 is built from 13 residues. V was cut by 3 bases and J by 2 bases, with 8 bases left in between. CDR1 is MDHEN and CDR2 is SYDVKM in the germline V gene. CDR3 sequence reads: CASSFAGAYEQYF. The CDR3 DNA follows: TGTGCCAGCAGTTTTGCAGGGGCCTACGAGCAGTACTTC.

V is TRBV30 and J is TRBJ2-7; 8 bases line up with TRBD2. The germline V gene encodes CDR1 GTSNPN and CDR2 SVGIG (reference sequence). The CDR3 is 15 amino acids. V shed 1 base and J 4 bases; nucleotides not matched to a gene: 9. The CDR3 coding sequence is TGTGCCTGGAGTGAGGGACTAGGAATTAAATACGAGCAGTACTTC. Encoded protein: CAWSEGLGIKYEQYF.

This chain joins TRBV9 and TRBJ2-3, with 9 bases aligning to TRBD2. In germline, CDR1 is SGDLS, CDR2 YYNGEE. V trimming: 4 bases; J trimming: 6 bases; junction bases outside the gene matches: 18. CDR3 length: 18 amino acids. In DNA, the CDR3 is TGTGCCAGCAGCACTCCTCCGACTAGCGGATCGATTGTGGATACGCAGTATTTT. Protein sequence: CASSTPPTSGSIVDTQYF.

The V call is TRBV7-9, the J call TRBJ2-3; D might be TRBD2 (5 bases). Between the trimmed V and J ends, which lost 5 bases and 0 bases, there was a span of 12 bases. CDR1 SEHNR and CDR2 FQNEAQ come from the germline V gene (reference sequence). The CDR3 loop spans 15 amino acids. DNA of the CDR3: TGTGCCAGCAGCCTACCGCGGGTCAGCACAGATACGCAGTATTTT. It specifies CASSLPRVSTDTQYF.

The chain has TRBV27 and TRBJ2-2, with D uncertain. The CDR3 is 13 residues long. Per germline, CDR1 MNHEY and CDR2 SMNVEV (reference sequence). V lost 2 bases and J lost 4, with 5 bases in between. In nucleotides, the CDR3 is TGTGCCAGCAGTTTAGTCGGCACCGGGGAGCTGTTTTTT. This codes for CASSLVGTGELFF.

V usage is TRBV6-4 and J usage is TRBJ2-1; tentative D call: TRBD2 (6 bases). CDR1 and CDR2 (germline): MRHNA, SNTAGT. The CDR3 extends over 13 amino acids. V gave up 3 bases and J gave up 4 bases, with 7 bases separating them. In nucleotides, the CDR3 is TGTGCCAGCAGTGAGCGGGAATACAATGAGCAGTTCTTC. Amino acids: CASSEREYNEQFF.

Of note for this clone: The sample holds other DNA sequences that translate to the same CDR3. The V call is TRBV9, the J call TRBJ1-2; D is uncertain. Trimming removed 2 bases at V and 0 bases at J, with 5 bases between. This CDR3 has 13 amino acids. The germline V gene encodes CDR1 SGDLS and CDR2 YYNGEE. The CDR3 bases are TGTGCCAGCAGCGTGGGGACTAACTATGGCTACACCTTC. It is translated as CASSVGTNYGYTF.

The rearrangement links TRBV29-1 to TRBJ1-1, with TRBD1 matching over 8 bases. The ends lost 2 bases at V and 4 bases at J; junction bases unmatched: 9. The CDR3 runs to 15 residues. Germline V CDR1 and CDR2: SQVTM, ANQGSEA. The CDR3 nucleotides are TGCAGCGTTGAACTCTCCAGGGGGCGTGGCACTGAAGCTTTCTTT. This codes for CSVELSRGRGTEAFF.

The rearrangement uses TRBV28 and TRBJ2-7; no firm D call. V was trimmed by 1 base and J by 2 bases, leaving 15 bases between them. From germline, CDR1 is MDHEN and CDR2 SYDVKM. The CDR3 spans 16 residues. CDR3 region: CASSLYIATVTYEQYF. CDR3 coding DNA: TGTGCCAGCAGTTTATATATAGCTACTGTTACCTACGAGCAGTACTTC.

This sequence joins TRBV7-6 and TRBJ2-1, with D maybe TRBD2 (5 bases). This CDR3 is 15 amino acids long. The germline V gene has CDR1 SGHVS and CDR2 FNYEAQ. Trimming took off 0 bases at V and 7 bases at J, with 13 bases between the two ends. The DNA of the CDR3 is TGTGCCAGCAGCTTAGCGGGGAGACTTACTAATGAGCAGTTCTTC. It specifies CASSLAGRLTNEQFF. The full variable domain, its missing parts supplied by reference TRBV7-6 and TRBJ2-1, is GAGVSQSPRYKVTKRGQDVALRCDPISGHVSLYWYRQALGQGPEFLTYFNYEAQQDKSGLPNDRFSAERPEGSISTLTIQRTEQRDSAMYRCASSLAGRLTNEQFFGPGTRLTVL.

The CDR3 here is CASSLEGAGTRYSPLHF. Here the CDR3 DNA reads TGTGCCAGCAGCTTGGAGGGGGCCGGGACGCGTTATTCACCCCTCCACTTT. The V gene is TRBV5-6, the J gene TRBJ1-6, with 7 positions matching TRBD1. Per the germline V gene, CDR1 is SGHDT and CDR2 is YYEEEE. This CDR3 comprises 17 residues. V trimming: 0 bases; J trimming: 8 bases; junction bases outside the gene matches: 11.

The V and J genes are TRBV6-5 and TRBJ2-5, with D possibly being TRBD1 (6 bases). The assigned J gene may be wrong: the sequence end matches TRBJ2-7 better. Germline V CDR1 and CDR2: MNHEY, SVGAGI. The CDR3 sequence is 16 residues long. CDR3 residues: CASSYSTGQAVYEQYF. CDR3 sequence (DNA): TGTGCCAGCAGTTACTCTACAGGGCAGGCGGTCTACGAGCAGTACTTC.

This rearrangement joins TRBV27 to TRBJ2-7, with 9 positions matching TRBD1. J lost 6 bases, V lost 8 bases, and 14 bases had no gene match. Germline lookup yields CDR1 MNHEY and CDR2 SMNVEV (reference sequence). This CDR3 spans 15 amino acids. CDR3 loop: CASEDQGQGGSEQYF. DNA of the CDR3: TGTGCCAGCGAGGACCAGGGACAGGGAGGTAGCGAGCAGTACTTC.